This T cell receptor (beta chain) was recorded in a study of T cell responses to AZD1222 COVID-19 vaccine. About this clone: What it recognizes is unknown.

Clones were read by immunoSEQ multiplex PCR, and TCRdb kept only the in-frame ones, dropping some. There are 100,000 to 120,000 clones in the sample; approximately 89% occur only once, and roughly 3.2% lies in the top ten. Study results and limitations: Spike-specific TCR breadth and depth went up after people got two AZD1222 doses. Reportedly, nearly half of unique spike TCRs recognized epitopes outside B.1.351/B.1.1.7 mutations. Repertoires were sampled only after the peak T cell response.

The trim removed 2 bases at V and 3 bases at J, leaving 8 bases unmatched. This CDR3 is built from 17 residues. The germline CDR1 and CDR2 sequences are SGDLS and YYNGEE. The sequence derives from an adult in good health. V and J are TRBV9 and TRBJ2-3, with TRBD2 matching over 11 bases. Source: peripheral blood, taken on day 0 of MenACWY control vaccination. DNA of the CDR3: TGTGCCAGCAGCGTCAGTAGCGGGGGGGCCGAAACAGATACGCAGTATTTT. It specifies CASSVSSGGAETDTQYF.